The 21 T cell receptor beta chains in this list originate from one sample, sequenced in a study of T cell changes during pregnancy in multiple sclerosis (dated by TCRdb to between 2018 and 2020). Library preparation used the immunoSEQ multiplex PCR assay. Drawn from immuneACCESS, this table holds only the in-frame rearrangements with V and J called that TCRdb kept. Clones are partly lost; checked studies trace under half to an unresolved V gene and leave the rest unexplained. For this sample the table gives tens of thousands of clones, of which roughly 91% were detected only once. 4% to 4.5% of the sample is held by the ten biggest clonotypes. The starting material was peripheral blood, obtained in the second trimester of pregnancy. These receptors originate from a female donor in good health, enrolled as a control in a pregnancy study.

The chain carries TRBV9 and TRBJ1-4, with D tentatively TRBD1 (5 bases). With 1 base removed from V and 3 bases from J, the gap between germline ends came to 7 bases. The CDR3 is made up of 14 amino acids. The germline V gene encodes CDR1 SGDLS and CDR2 YYNGEE. The CDR3 here is CASSVQGPNEKLFF. The CDR3 DNA reads as TGTGCCAGCAGCGTACAGGGTCCTAATGAAAAACTGTTTTTT.

This clone has just one count. The rearrangement joins TRBV4-3 to TRBJ2-1; 9 nucleotides agree with TRBD2. After removal of 0 bases from V and 11 bases from J, the junction contained 8 bases not matched to a gene. The CDR3 extends over 15 amino acids. The germline V gene has CDR1 LGHNA and CDR2 YSLEER. The CDR3 sequence is CASSQDRIAGVQQFF. In nucleotides, the CDR3 is TGCGCCAGCAGCCAAGATCGAATAGCGGGGGTTCAGCAGTTCTTC.

This clone was seen once. The chain has TRBV5-4 and TRBJ2-5, with 7 nucleotides matching TRBD1. The trim removed 1 base at V and 5 bases at J, leaving 5 bases unmatched. This CDR3 region has 14 residues. Germline V lookup: CDR1 SGHNT, CDR2 YYREEE (reference sequence). For the CDR3, the DNA is TGTGCCAGCAGCTTGAAAGGGGGCGTGGAGACCCAGTACTTC. Translation gives CASSLKGGVETQYF. The entire variable domain, with the rest obtained from reference TRBV5-4 and TRBJ2-5, is as follows: ETGVTQSPTHLIKTRGQQVTLRCSSQSGHNTVSWYQQALGQGPQFIFQYYREEENGRGNFPPRFSGLQFPNYSSELNVNALELDDSALYLCASSLKGGVETQYFGPGTRLLVL.

This chain uses TRBV4-1 with TRBJ2-6, with D perhaps matching TRBD1 (5 bases). CDR3 length equals 16 residues. Germline V gives CDR1 MGHRA, CDR2 YSYEKL. V gave up 0 bases and J gave up 2 bases, with 8 bases separating them. CDR3 nucleotides: TGCGCCAGCAGCCAAGACGACAGTGCTGGGGCCAACGTCCTGACTTTC. Translation gives CASSQDDSAGANVLTF.

Concerning this clone itself: The sample carries other DNA sequences with the same CDR3. The rearrangement uses TRBV6-5 and TRBJ2-7, with TRBD2 matching 11 bases. The V segment lost 5 bases and the J segment 0 bases; nucleotides outside the gene matches: 3. CDR1 is MNHEY and CDR2 is SVGAGI in the germline V gene. The CDR3 is made up of 15 amino acids. CDR3 sequence (DNA): TGTGCCAGCAGTACTACTAGCGGGAGCTCCTACGAGCAGTACTTC. Encoded protein: CASSTTSGSSYEQYF.

This clone showed up just a few times. The rearrangement links TRBV30 to TRBJ1-5; D is uncertain. This CDR3 has 14 amino acids. The V end lost 6 bases, the J end lost 3 bases, and 15 bases lay between the germline ends. The germline gives CDR1 GTSNPN, CDR2 SVGIG (reference sequence). CDR3: CACSGWQANQPQHF. The CDR3 nucleotides read TGTGCCTGTTCCGGTTGGCAGGCCAATCAGCCCCAGCATTTT.

The V gene is TRBV15, the J gene TRBJ1-5, with a weak D call TRBD1 (6 bases). V lost 8 bases to trimming and J lost 3 bases, with 11 bases between them. The germline V gene has CDR1 LNHNV and CDR2 YYDKDF (reference sequence). The CDR3 totals 13 residues. The CDR3 DNA sequence: TGTGCCACCTCGACAGGCAACAATCAGCCCCAGCATTTT. Translated, it gives CATSTGNNQPQHF.

The V and J genes are TRBV28 and TRBJ2-1; 9 bases map to TRBD1. The CDR3 sequence is 15 residues long. V was clipped by 8 bases and J by 7 bases; unmatched bases: 12. Germline-derived CDR1 and CDR2 are MDHEN and SYDVKM. In DNA, the CDR3 is TGTGCCAGCCGCCTATTGGGACAGGGTAATAATGAGCAGTTCTTC. Amino acids: CASRLLGQGNNEQFF.

V and J are TRBV9 and TRBJ2-3, with 7 bases matching TRBD1. The CDR3 covers 16 residues. V dropped 6 bases and J dropped 0; count of bases not matched to a gene: 10. Germline V gene data show CDR1 as SGDLS and CDR2 as YYNGEE. CDR3 DNA: TGTGCCAGCACCTCGGGTGGACAGGTGAGCACAGATACGCAGTATTTT. Its translation is CASTSGGQVSTDTQYF.

V is TRBV9 and J is TRBJ2-3; TRBD1 matches at 8 bases. With 0 bases clipped from V and 3 bases from J, the junction kept 6 bases outside the gene matches. Germline CDR1 reads SGDLS; CDR2 reads YYNGEE. The CDR3 covers 16 residues. The CDR3, as DNA: TGTGCCAGCAGCGTAGTGCCCCGGACAGGGACAGATACGCAGTATTTT. It encodes CASSVVPRTGTDTQYF.

The chain joins TRBV7-3 to TRBJ2-3, with 7 bases lining up with TRBD2. This CDR3 has 14 amino acids. The V and J ends lost 3 bases and 4 bases, in that order; junction bases with no gene match: 4. Per the germline V gene, CDR1 is SGHTA and CDR2 is FQGTGA. The CDR3 DNA follows: TGTGCCAGCAGCTTGACGGGAGGACCAGATACGCAGTATTTT. It yields the protein CASSLTGGPDTQYF.

The chain carries TRBV29-1 and TRBJ2-1; maybe TRBD2 (6 bases). Trimming removed 7 bases at V and 9 bases at J, with 16 bases between. The CDR3 is 12 amino acids. CDR1 SQVTM and CDR2 ANQGSEA come from the germline V gene. This CDR3 is CSGADGGGEQFF. CDR3 sequence (DNA): TGCAGCGGAGCCGATGGGGGAGGTGAGCAGTTCTTC.

The V gene is TRBV11-2, the J gene TRBJ1-6, with D possibly being TRBD1 (5 bases). The CDR3 loop spans 16 amino acids. V was clipped by 1 base and J by 7 bases, with 14 bases between them. Germline CDR1 SGHAT, CDR2 FQNNGV. The CDR3 DNA reads as TGTGCCAGCAGCTTAGCGGGTGTGGGGGGGAATTCACCCCTCCACTTT. It is translated as CASSLAGVGGNSPLHF.

This chain connects TRBV7-3 to TRBJ2-1; a possible D gene is TRBD1 (6 bases). CDR1 SGHTA and CDR2 FQGTGA come from the germline V gene. Trimming left V 5 bases short and J 6 bases short, with 14 bases between. The CDR3 runs to 14 residues. The CDR3 region is CASSPKAGVNEQFF. The CDR3 DNA is TGTGCCAGCAGCCCCAAGGCAGGGGTCAATGAGCAGTTCTTC.

The chain recombines TRBV9 with TRBJ1-3; D is possibly TRBD1 (5 bases). The CDR3 covers 16 residues. V lost 0 bases and J 0 bases, leaving 10 bases between the germline ends. The germline V gene encodes CDR1 SGDLS and CDR2 YYNGEE. CDR3 amino acids: CASSVAGVHSGNTIYF. The CDR3 DNA reads as TGTGCCAGCAGCGTAGCGGGGGTCCACTCTGGAAACACCATATATTTT.

The V gene is TRBV19, the J gene TRBJ2-2; 11 positions match TRBD1. V lost 6 bases and J lost 5; bases outside the gene matches: 8. Germline loops: CDR1 LNHDA, CDR2 SQIVND (reference sequence). The CDR3 loop spans 16 amino acids. In DNA form, the CDR3 reads TGTGCCAGTAGGTACTCCGGGACAGGGGGAACCGGGGAGCTGTTTTTT. Protein: CASRYSGTGGTGELFF.

The CDR3 is CASSQSGQGEPQHF. The CDR3 DNA sequence: TGTGCCAGCTCACAATCGGGACAGGGGGAGCCCCAGCATTTT. V gene TRBV18 combines with J gene TRBJ1-5; 11 bases are a match to TRBD1. CDR1 and CDR2 from the germline V gene are KGHSH and LQKENI. The J segment lost 8 bases and the V segment lost 4 bases, leaving 4 bases of the junction unmatched. The CDR3 covers 14 residues.

The V gene is TRBV20-1, the J gene TRBJ1-2; D unclear. Germline lookup yields CDR1 DFQATT and CDR2 SNEGSKA (reference sequence). Trimming cost V 1 base and J 5 bases, with 5 bases left between them. This CDR3 has 11 residues. In nucleotides, the CDR3 is TGCAGTGCTAGAGGGGAGTATGGCTACACCTTC. Protein product: CSARGEYGYTF.

The J gene is TRBJ2-3, the V gene TRBV19; 10 bases map to TRBD2. The CDR3 is 15 amino acids. In germline, CDR1 is LNHDA, CDR2 SQIVND (reference sequence). The trim removed 6 bases at V and 2 bases at J, leaving 5 bases unmatched. Here the CDR3 reads CASSKTSGATDTQYF. For the CDR3, the DNA is TGTGCCAGTAGCAAAACTAGCGGGGCCACAGATACGCAGTATTTT.

V usage is TRBV6-1 and J usage is TRBJ2-1; 11 bases agree with TRBD1. The V gene's germline CDR1 is MNHNS and CDR2 SASEGT. The CDR3 runs to 15 residues. Trimming removed 2 bases from V and 9 bases from J; junction bases left unmatched: 6. The CDR3 nucleotides read TGTGCCAGCAGTGAACAGGGACAGGGGGTAGGTGAGCAGTTCTTC. It specifies CASSEQGQGVGEQFF.

The genes are TRBV5-1 and TRBJ2-7; 12 positions match TRBD1. Trimming removed 2 bases from V and 10 bases from J; junction bases left unmatched: 4. Germline CDR1 reads SGHRS; CDR2 reads YFSETQ. The CDR3 has 13 residues. The CDR3 nucleotides are TGCGCCAGCAGCTTAGGGACAGGGGGCAGACAGTACTTC. This translates into CASSLGTGGRQYF.